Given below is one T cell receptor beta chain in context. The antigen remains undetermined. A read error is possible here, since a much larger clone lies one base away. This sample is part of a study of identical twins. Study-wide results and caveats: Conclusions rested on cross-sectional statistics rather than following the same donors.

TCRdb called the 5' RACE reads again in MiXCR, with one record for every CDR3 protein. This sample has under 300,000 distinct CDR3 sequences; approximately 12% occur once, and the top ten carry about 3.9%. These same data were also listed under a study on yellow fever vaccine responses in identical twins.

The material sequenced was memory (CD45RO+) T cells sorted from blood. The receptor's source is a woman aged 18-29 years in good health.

The CDR3 sequence: CCANSPAAGPADTQYF. As DNA, the CDR3 is TGCTGTGCGAACTCCCCCGCAGCGGGGCCCGCAGATACGCAGTATTTT. V and J are TRBV20-1 and TRBJ2-3; 7 nucleotides align to TRBD2. This CDR3 is built from 16 residues. The germline V gene has CDR1 DFQATT and CDR2 SNEGSKA (reference sequence).